A selection of T cell receptor beta chains follows, all from one sample in a study of radiotherapy plus CTLA-4 blockade in lung cancer. Some clones are missing from TCRdb's copy, which holds only in-frame ones; the method was immunoSEQ multiplex PCR. This table holds some 50,000 clones, approximately 85% found once. This sample comprised peripheral blood, obtained from a patient treated with radiotherapy plus ipilimumab. The receptors shown here come from a human donor with non-small cell lung cancer whose response to radiotherapy plus ipilimumab could not be evaluated. The CDR3 runs from the conserved cysteine through the conserved F or W. Fields, in order: clone size, D gene, J gene, V gene, CDR3 DNA, CDR3 protein. A D gene is named only where the DNA matches it firmly. Clone size is stated in some rows and not others, as once, few, many or a class when expanded.

>few|.|TRBJ2-7|TRBV5-6
TGTGCCAGCAGCAAGACCTGGGCCCCTAACGAGCAGTACTTC
CASSKTWAPNEQYF
>.|.|TRBJ1-1|TRBV4-2
TGTGCCAGCAGCCATCCCCCCAGGCACACTGAAGCTTTCTTT
CASSHPPRHTEAFF
>few|.|TRBJ1-2|TRBV6-6
TGTGTCGCGGGTAACTATGGCTACACCTTC
CVAGNYGYTF
>.|TRBD2|TRBJ2-1|TRBV4-3
TGCGCCAGCAGCCAAGATAGGAGCGGGGTTAATGAGCAGTTCTTC
CASSQDRSGVNEQFF
>.|.|TRBJ2-5|TRBV14
TGTGCCAGCAGCCAAGATCACAGGGTAGCAGAGACCCAGTACTTC
CASSQDHRVAETQYF
>.|.|TRBJ1-1|TRBV9
TGTGCCAGCAGCGTAGGCGGCTCCCGAAGCACTGAAGCTTTCTTT
CASSVGGSRSTEAFF
>.|.|TRBJ2-2|TRBV11-3
TGTGCCAGCAGCTCTGGTGCGGGACGTAACACCGGGGAGCTGTTTTTT
CASSSGAGRNTGELFF
>.|.|TRBJ1-1|TRBV25-1
TGTGCCAGCAGTGAACGGGGGGCGAGGACTGAAGCTTTCTTT
CASSERGARTEAFF
>.|TRBD1|TRBJ1-2|TRBV18
TGTGCCAGCTCACCACCGGGACAGGGGGCGTTTGGCTACACCTTC
CASSPPGQGAFGYTF
>.|.|TRBJ2-7|TRBV14
TGTGCCAGCAGCCACATGGACATTTCCTACGAGCAGTACTTC
CASSHMDISYEQYF
>.|.|TRBJ2-7|TRBV28
TGTGCCAGCAGTTCCGCCGGGACACCCGGGGAGCAGTACTTC
CASSSAGTPGEQYF
>once|.|TRBJ1-1|TRBV27
TGTGCCAGCAGTTTAACCGGGAAAGCACTAAACACTGAAGCTTTCTTT
CASSLTGKALNTEAFF
>.|TRBD1|TRBJ1-1|TRBV29-1
TGCAGCGTTGAGGAAGAACAGGGGGGGGTGCATGCTTTCTTT
CSVEEEQGGVHAFF
>.|TRBD1|TRBJ1-2|TRBV6-4
TGTGCCAGCAGTGCCGACAGGGTTTCAGGTGGCTACACCTTC
CASSADRVSGGYTF
>.|TRBD1|TRBJ2-5|TRBV2
TGTGCCAGCAGTGAAAACAGGGGAGAGACCCAGTACTTC
CASSENRGETQYF
>.|.|TRBJ2-7|TRBV9
TGTGCCAGCAGCCCCACGGGTGCGCAATTCTCCTACGAGCAGTACTTC
CASSPTGAQFSYEQYF
>few|TRBD2|TRBJ2-2|TRBV4-2
TGTGCCAGCAGCCAAGATCGGCTAGCGGCCGGGGAGCTGTTTTTT
CASSQDRLAAGELFF
>.|.|TRBJ1-1|TRBV7-2
TGTGCCAGTGGTCCGGTCAGGGAAGCTTTCTTT
CASGPVREAFF
>once|.|TRBJ2-1|TRBV7-9
TGTGCCAGCAGCTTTCGAGGGAACAATGAGCAGTTCTTC
CASSFRGNNEQFF
>.|TRBD1|TRBJ1-1|TRBV29-1
TGCAGCGTAGAGGGACAGGCGAACACTGAAGCTTTCTTT
CSVEGQANTEAFF
>.|TRBD1|TRBJ1-6|TRBV4-3
TGCGCCAGCAGCCTGGGACAGGATGGTTCACCCCTCCACTTT
CASSLGQDGSPLHF
>.|TRBD1|TRBJ2-7|TRBV4-3
TGCGCCAGCAGCCAAGAGGGCGGACAGGGGTATTACGAGCAGTACTTC
CASSQEGGQGYYEQYF
>few|.|TRBJ1-2|TRBV19
TGTGCCAGTAGTCAACCCGGGACTCCTGGTAGCTATGGCTACACCTTC
CASSQPGTPGSYGYTF
>once|TRBD1|TRBJ1-1|TRBV9
TGTGCCAGCAGCCCGACAGGGGGCGCGAGTACTGAAGCTTTCTTT
CASSPTGGASTEAFF
>.|.|TRBJ1-1|TRBV28
TGTGCCAGCAGTCCCCCTCAGACTGAAGCTTTCTTT
CASSPPQTEAFF
>.|.|TRBJ1-2|TRBV28
TGTGCCAGCAGTTCCCTCCGGGGGGAGAGGAATGGCTACACCTTC
CASSSLRGERNGYTF
>.|.|TRBJ2-7|TRBV4-3
TGCGCCAGCAGCCAAGATGCAGGCCCAACGTACTTC
CASSQDAGPTYF
>.|.|TRBJ1-2|TRBV30
TGTGCCTGGAGTGTGCAGGGGAGTAACTATGGCTACACCTTC
CAWSVQGSNYGYTF
>.|.|TRBJ1-1|TRBV7-9
TGTGCCAGCAAAAATTACAGGAACACTGAAGCTTTCTTT
CASKNYRNTEAFF
>.|.|TRBJ1-1|TRBV27
TGTGCCAGCAGTCCTTCCGTTGGGAGGGGGTACGTCGACACTGAAGCTTTCTTT
CASSPSVGRGYVDTEAFF
>few|TRBD1|TRBJ1-2|TRBV28
TGTGCCAGCAGTCGTCGACAGGGCCCCTTTTATGGCTACACCTTC
CASSRRQGPFYGYTF
>.|TRBD2|TRBJ2-7|TRBV13
TGTGCCAGCAGCTTAGGCCTTGCGGCTAGCGGGAGCGACGAGCAGTACTTC
CASSLGLAASGSDEQYF